This TCR beta chain was retrieved from a study of Ad26.COV2.S vaccination and SARS-CoV-2 variants. Study background: Participants got Ad26.COV2.S intramuscularly, once or twice 56 days apart.

Using immunoSEQ multiplex PCR, the repertoire was profiled, and TCRdb retains in-frame clones only, with some absent. The sample has 410,000 or so clones, 75% to 95% seen once. Treatment of the sample: approximately 18 received Ad26.COV2.S at low or high dose, single or two shots; roughly five received placebo; per-sample allocation not given. Sampling was done on day 63 after the first vaccine or placebo injection. Ad26.COV2.S expressed prefusion-stabilized spike from the original Wuhan strain. Details on this clone: This sample includes further DNA sequences coding for the same CDR3.

This CDR3 spans 12 amino acids. Trimming cost V 3 bases and J 4 bases, with 4 bases left between them. J is TRBJ1-3 and V is TRBV12-3 or TRBV12-4; no clear D gene. This receptor was taken from a person between 18 and 60 years old who received the Ad26.COV2.S COVID-19 vaccine or a placebo. Sequences were derived from peripheral blood, sampled in a trial of Ad26.COV2.S vaccine versus placebo. The CDR3 loop reads CASSFRGNTIYF. The CDR3, as DNA: TGTGCCAGCAGTTTTCGGGGAAACACCATATATTTT.